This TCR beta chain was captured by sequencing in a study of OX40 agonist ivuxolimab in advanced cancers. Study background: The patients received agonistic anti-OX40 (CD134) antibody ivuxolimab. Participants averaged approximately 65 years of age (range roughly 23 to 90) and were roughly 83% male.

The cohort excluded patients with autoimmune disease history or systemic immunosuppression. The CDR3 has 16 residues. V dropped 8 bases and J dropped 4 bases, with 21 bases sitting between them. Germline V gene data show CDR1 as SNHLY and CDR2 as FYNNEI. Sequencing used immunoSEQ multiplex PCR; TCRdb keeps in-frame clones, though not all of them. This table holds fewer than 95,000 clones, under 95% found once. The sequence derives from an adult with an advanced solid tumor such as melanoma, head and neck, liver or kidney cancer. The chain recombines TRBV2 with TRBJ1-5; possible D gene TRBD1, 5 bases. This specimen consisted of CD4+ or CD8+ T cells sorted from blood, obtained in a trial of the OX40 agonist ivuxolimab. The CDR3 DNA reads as TGTGCCAGCCAGAGGAGGTCCGGGGACGGTAATCAGCCCCAGCATTTT. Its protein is CASQRRSGDGNQPQHF.